One sample yielded the 27 T cell receptor beta chains listed below, sequenced in a study of T cells after yellow fever vaccination (dated by TCRdb to about 2019). The intended sense of this specimen's treatment or condition label: live attenuated yellow fever vaccine strain. Preparation of the library involved 5' RACE. Sequencer: Illumina HiSeq 2500. TCRdb cleaned the public reads at Q25 with fastp, built clones with MiXCR and kept in-frame beta chains. A single entry per CDR3 protein holds the most common genes and DNA from its merged rows. Counted in this sample were approximately 70,000 distinct CDR3 sequences; around 7.1% of them appeared once. The ten largest clones add up to roughly 30% of the sample. The sample consisted of CD8+ T cells sorted from PBMCs, taken about 10 days after the first yellow fever vaccination. The origin of the receptors is a young man who received the YFV17D yellow fever vaccine.

The sample holds a few counts of this clonotype. This chain connects TRBV12-3 or TRBV12-4 to TRBJ2-5, with D tentatively TRBD2 (6 bases). The CDR3 has 15 amino acids. Trimming removed 0 bases at V and 5 bases at J, with 13 bases between. This chain's CDR3 is CASSLARDFFETQYF. DNA for the CDR3: TGTGCCAGCAGTTTAGCCAGGGACTTTTTCGAGACCCAGTACTTC.

J is TRBJ2-3 and V is TRBV7-2; TRBD2 is a possible D gene (5 bases). Trimming pared 1 base from V and 0 bases from J, leaving 11 bases between. Germline CDR1 and CDR2: SGHTA and FQGNSA. The CDR3 has 16 amino acids. The CDR3 nucleotides are TGTGCCAGCAGCTTAGGTCGGGGAAAAAGCACAGATACGCAGTATTTT. Its protein product is CASSLGRGKSTDTQYF.

The chain is built from TRBV11-1 and TRBJ1-5; D is undetermined. The V end was cut by 5 bases, the J end by 5 bases, with 10 bases between. Germline CDR1 and CDR2: SGHAT and FQDESV (reference sequence). The CDR3 runs 13 residues. The CDR3 sequence: CASSPSSDQPQHF. The DNA for the CDR3 is TGTGCCAGCAGCCCGTCGTCCGATCAGCCCCAGCATTTT.

This clonotype showed up many times. J is TRBJ1-5 and V is TRBV4-3; weak D call: TRBD1 (5 bases). Trimming took off 1 base at V and 7 bases at J, with 14 bases between the two ends. The CDR3 length is 15 residues. CDR1 is LGHNA, CDR2 YSLEER, per germline. The CDR3 here is CASSQGAGNTQPQHF. In DNA form, the CDR3 reads TGCGCCAGCAGCCAAGGTGCAGGGAATACCCAGCCCCAGCATTTT.

V and J are TRBV7-9 and TRBJ1-1; maybe TRBD1 (6 bases). Per the germline V gene, CDR1 is SEHNR and CDR2 is FQNEAQ (reference sequence). V was cut by 5 bases and J by 1 base, with 14 bases left in between. The CDR3 extends over 15 amino acids. The CDR3 DNA reads as TGTGCCAGCAGCCCGGTAGGGACACGGAACACTGAAGCTTTCTTT. Translating gives CASSPVGTRNTEAFF.

The genes are TRBV5-1 and TRBJ1-4; 9 nucleotides align to TRBD1. Germline V gene data show CDR1 as SGHRS and CDR2 as YFSETQ. Germline trimming cut 4 bases from V and 3 bases from J; bases unmatched to any gene: 10. This CDR3 region has 17 residues. CDR3 sequence (DNA): TGCGCCAGCAGCCTACGGACAGGGGAGCCGGCTAATGAAAAACTGTTTTTT. This translates into CASSLRTGEPANEKLFF.

In its sample, this clonotype is medium-sized. The chain joins TRBV6-4 to TRBJ2-3; 8 nucleotides align to TRBD2. Trimming at V came to 2 bases and at J to 2 bases, leaving 0 bases not matched to a gene. The CDR3 loop spans 14 amino acids. Germline lookup yields CDR1 MRHNA and CDR2 SNTAGT. The CDR3 region is CASSDGLATDTQYF. The CDR3, as DNA: TGTGCCAGCAGTGACGGACTAGCCACAGATACGCAGTATTTT.

Ten or more counts support this clonotype. This chain uses TRBV4-3 with TRBJ2-6, with 10 nucleotides matching TRBD1. The junction had 5 bases not matched to a gene; V was cut back by 0 bases and J by 0 bases. The CDR3 contains 19 residues. Germline CDR1 reads LGHNA; CDR2 reads YSLEER. The CDR3 DNA reads TGCGCCAGCAGCCAAGATAAGCGGACAGGGGGCTCTGGGGCCAACGTCCTGACTTTC. Protein product: CASSQDKRTGGSGANVLTF.

The chain combines TRBV6-2 or TRBV6-3 with TRBJ2-2; TRBD2 might be the D (7 bases). The V end lost 7 bases, the J end lost 0 bases, and 18 bases lay between the germline ends. The CDR3 is 17 amino acids. Germline V lookup: CDR1 MNHEY, CDR2 SVGEGT. The CDR3 nucleotides read TGTGCCAGCAAGCACAGGGTCCTAGCGGCGAACACCGGGGAGCTGTTTTTT. This translates into CASKHRVLAANTGELFF.

This clonotype has only one observation. This sequence may be a read error, since a much larger clone differs from it by one base. The rearrangement uses TRBV4-1 and TRBJ1-1; D ambiguous. In germline, CDR1 is MGHRA, CDR2 YSYEKL. This CDR3 region has 15 residues. V was pared by 3 bases and J by 1 base, with 12 bases between. This chain's CDR3 is CASSQAGIGNTEAFF. DNA for the CDR3: TGCGCCAGCAGCCAGGCGGGGATAGGGAACACTGAAGCTTTCTTT.

A few counts support this clonotype. J is TRBJ2-3 and V is TRBV5-8; 8 nucleotides line up with TRBD1. J gave up 5 bases and V 7 bases, and 12 bases lay outside the gene matches. Germline V gene lookup returns CDR1 SGHTS and CDR2 YDEGEE. The CDR3 runs 15 residues. In DNA form, the CDR3 reads TGTGCCAGCTTCCCGAGGACAGGGCGAAGAGATACGCAGTATTTT. This translates into CASFPRTGRRDTQYF.

The J gene is TRBJ1-2, the V gene TRBV5-4; D gene ambiguous. The CDR3 spans 15 residues. Trimming pared 4 bases from V and 7 bases from J, leaving 20 bases between. Germline V gene lookup returns CDR1 SGHNT and CDR2 YYREEE (reference sequence). The CDR3 sequence: CASSDNGGPIGGYTF. DNA for the CDR3: TGTGCCAGCAGCGACAACGGAGGGCCGATCGGTGGCTACACCTTC.

This clonotype was seen at least ten times. This chain connects TRBV5-1 to TRBJ1-1; no clear D. In germline, CDR1 is SGHRS, CDR2 YFSETQ. With 1 base removed from V and 0 bases from J, the gap between germline ends came to 10 bases. The CDR3 totals 15 residues. CDR3 bases: TGCGCCAGCAGCTTGTCCATCGCCATGAACACTGAAGCTTTCTTT. It codes for CASSLSIAMNTEAFF.

V usage is TRBV7-9 and J usage is TRBJ2-1; TRBD2 agrees at 7 bases. V dropped 3 bases and J dropped 10; count of bases not matched to a gene: 6. Germline CDR1 is SEHNR and CDR2 is FQNEAQ (reference sequence). This CDR3 has 13 amino acids. In DNA form, the CDR3 reads TGTGCCAGCAGCTTCGGGGGGAGCAGAGAGCAGTTCTTC. Amino acid sequence: CASSFGGSREQFF.

With respect to this clonotype: Possible read error: a much larger clone is one base away. The chain joins TRBV20-1 to TRBJ1-1; D perhaps matches TRBD1 (5 bases). CDR1 is DFQATT, CDR2 SNEGSKA, per germline (reference sequence). The CDR3 runs to 13 residues. The V and J ends lost 4 bases and 4 bases respectively, with 13 bases between them. The DNA for the CDR3 is TGCAGTGCTAAAGGGGCTCAGGCCACTGAAGCTTTCTTT. It is translated as CSAKGAQATEAFF.

This clonotype has at least ten counts. The chain is built from TRBV4-3 and TRBJ2-1, with TRBD2 as a possible D gene (5 bases). Germline loops: CDR1 LGHNA, CDR2 YSLEER. The CDR3 has 14 amino acids. V lost 0 bases and J lost 7, with 10 bases in between. CDR3 bases: TGCGCCAGCAGCCAAGAATTGACTACTAATGAGCAGTTCTTC. Residues: CASSQELTTNEQFF.

This clonotype was recorded at least ten times. The chain couples TRBV11-2 to TRBJ2-7; D is unclear. Germline V gene data show CDR1 as SGHAT and CDR2 as FQNNGV. The CDR3 runs 12 residues. Trimming left V 4 bases short and J 3 bases short, with 7 bases between. This chain's CDR3 is CASSSVIYEQYV. The CDR3 DNA follows: TGTGCCAGCAGCTCCGTCATCTACGAGCAGTACGTC.

This clonotype has only a few counts. This rearrangement joins TRBV9 to TRBJ2-7, with a weak D call TRBD1 (6 bases). Per the germline V gene, CDR1 is SGDLS and CDR2 is YYNGEE. This CDR3 is built from 15 residues. The V and J ends lost 3 bases and 3 bases respectively, with 16 bases between them. The CDR3 sequence is CASSDPGAGIYEQYF. The CDR3 DNA reads TGTGCCAGCAGCGACCCAGGGGCAGGTATCTACGAGCAGTACTTC.

This clonotype was observed a handful of times. The chain employs TRBV7-8 and TRBJ2-7, with 7 nucleotides matching TRBD1. Losses at the gene ends were 5 bases for V and 6 bases for J; bases not matched to a gene: 4. The CDR3 covers 12 residues. Germline assignment: CDR1 SGHVS and CDR2 FQNEAQ. This CDR3 is CASSRDSSEQYV. CDR3 bases: TGTGCCAGCAGCCGGGACAGTAGCGAGCAGTACGTC.

This clonotype was detected ten times or more. The chain employs TRBV10-3 and TRBJ1-1; 9 positions match TRBD1. The CDR3 consists of 15 residues. Germline CDR1 reads ENHRY; CDR2 reads SYGVKD. V was pared by 3 bases and J by 4 bases, with 6 bases of the junction left unmatched. The CDR3 here is CAISDSRTGVTEAFF. Here the CDR3 DNA reads TGTGCCATCAGTGATTCCCGGACAGGGGTCACTGAAGCTTTCTTT.

This clonotype was recorded at least ten times. The chain has TRBV12-3 or TRBV12-4 and TRBJ1-1; unclear D gene. CDR3 size: 14 residues. Trimming took 4 bases from V and 1 from J, leaving 10 bases between them. The CDR3 DNA is TGTGCCAGCAGTTCAGCAGATTCGAACACTGAAGCTTTCTTT. This translates into CASSSADSNTEAFF.

The chain is built from TRBV24-1 and TRBJ2-5, with 8 bases aligning to TRBD2. Germline lookup yields CDR1 KGHDR and CDR2 SFDVKD. The CDR3 is 13 amino acids. J lost 5 bases, V lost 5 bases, and 3 bases had no gene match. CDR3 in amino acids: CATSAGGAETQYF. CDR3 coding DNA: TGTGCCACCAGTGCCGGGGGGGCCGAGACCCAGTACTTC.

Here the CDR3 reads CASSEGSGSPGELFF. CDR3 DNA: TGCGCCAGCAGTGAGGGCTCTGGTTCGCCCGGGGAGCTGTTTTTT. The rearrangement uses TRBV10-1 and TRBJ2-2; no reliable D call. Germline CDR1 WNHNN, CDR2 SYGVQD (reference sequence). Deletions cut 2 bases from V and 6 bases from J, with 13 bases between. The length of the CDR3 is 15 residues.

This clonotype was observed a few times. The chain links TRBV27 to TRBJ1-1; 9 nucleotides agree with TRBD1. V was pared by 7 bases and J by 4 bases, with 7 bases of the junction left unmatched. This CDR3 is 14 amino acids long. Per germline, CDR1 MNHEY and CDR2 SMNVEV (reference sequence). The CDR3 spells CASNRDRVGTEAFF. The CDR3 coding sequence is TGTGCCAGCAATCGGGACAGGGTGGGCACTGAAGCTTTCTTT.

This clonotype was observed a few times. The rearrangement joins TRBV4-1 to TRBJ2-7, with D possibly called TRBD1 or TRBD2 (5 bases each). This CDR3 region has 18 residues. CDR1 and CDR2 from the germline V gene are MGHRA and YSYEKL. Trimming shortened V by 2 bases and J by 2 bases, and 22 bases separated the two germline ends. CDR3 bases: TGCGCCAGCAGCCAAAGGATGCAATGGCAGGGACCTCCCTACGAGCAGTACTTC. Translated, it gives CASSQRMQWQGPPYEQYF.

Only a few counts were recorded for this clonotype. This chain connects TRBV2 to TRBJ2-4; D remains unclear. Germline assignment: CDR1 SNHLY and CDR2 FYNNEI. The CDR3 has 16 residues. Trimming pared 6 bases from V and 0 bases from J, leaving 15 bases between. The CDR3 nucleotides are TGTGCCAGCAGATTCTCTACTACACTAGCCAAAAACATTCAGTACTTC. It codes for CASRFSTTLAKNIQYF.

This chain uses TRBV27 with TRBJ2-2; the D is unclear. CDR3 length: 12 amino acids. V lost 9 bases and J 0 bases, leaving 5 bases between the germline ends. CDR1 and CDR2 from the germline V gene are MNHEY and SMNVEV (reference sequence). The CDR3 region has the DNA TGTGCCAGTCGAACGAACACCGGGGAGCTGTTTTTT. Its translation is CASRTNTGELFF.